This TCR beta chain is drawn from a study of blood T cells in healthy people across ages. Then a second PCR, running roughly 7 to 11 cycles, was carried out with a sample-barcoded 5' primer and a J-beta primer mix. MiXCR was run by TCRdb on the 5' RACE reads, yielding one entry per CDR3 protein. This table holds roughly 800,000 distinct CDR3 sequences, about 25% found once. Germline values: CDR1 MNHEY, CDR2 SMNVEV (reference sequence). This CDR3 has 15 residues. Between the trimmed V and J ends, which lost 10 bases and 4 bases, there was a span of 22 bases. The sample was also reused in another study, on T cells of mothers and their children.

V gene TRBV27 combines with J gene TRBJ2-5; D might be TRBD2 (6 bases). The sequence was obtained from a boy aged 5 to 17 in good health. Material for sequencing was blood. The CDR3 coding sequence is TGTGCCATCAAACAGTCCGGGAGTAGTCGAGAGACCCAGTACTTC. Its translation is CAIKQSGSSRETQYF.